The 5 T cell receptor beta chains below were found in one sample sequenced in a study of patients and donors after allogeneic stem cell transplantation. MiXCR was run by TCRdb on the RT-PCR reads, yielding one entry per CDR3 protein. The sample shows about a million distinct CDR3 sequences, over 15% of them seen only once. Material for sequencing was blood, either unsorted or a sorted T cell fraction (not recorded which). The receptors were gathered from a human donor who was either an allogeneic HSCT recipient or a stem cell or donor lymphocyte infusion donor (not recorded which). It is not recorded whose cells these are; they may come from a transplant donor.

The chain couples TRBV6-5 to TRBJ2-3; 9 bases agree with TRBD2. J lost 8 bases, V lost 1 base, and 13 bases had no gene match. The germline gives CDR1 MNHEY, CDR2 SVGAGI. This CDR3 has 17 residues. The CDR3 sequence is CASSYLELAGDTGTQYF. The CDR3 bases are TGTGCCAGCAGTTACTTGGAGTTAGCGGGGGACACGGGTACGCAGTATTTT.

This clonotype appeared a few times. The rearrangement links TRBV10-3 to TRBJ1-5; D unclear. This CDR3 region has 16 residues. Trimming shortened V by 0 bases and J by 0 bases, and 9 bases separated the two germline ends. Per the germline V gene, CDR1 is ENHRY and CDR2 is SYGVKD. The CDR3 DNA sequence: TGTGCCATCAGTGAGTCGATAGGTTATAGCAATCAGCCCCAGCATTTT. Protein sequence: CAISESIGYSNQPQHF.

This sequence joins TRBV3-1 and TRBJ2-2; tentative D call: TRBD2 (6 bases). The CDR3 covers 14 residues. V lost 8 bases to trimming and J lost 6 bases, with 16 bases between them. Germline V gene data show CDR1 as LGHDT and CDR2 as YNNKEL (reference sequence). CDR3 sequence (DNA): TGTGCCAGCGCGAGTGGAGGGTCTTCCGGGGAGCTGTTTTTT. Translation gives CASASGGSSGELFF.

In DNA, the CDR3 is TGCAGTGCCGTGGGGAACAGCTACACTGAAGCTTTCTTT. This sequence encodes CSAVGNSYTEAFF. This sequence joins TRBV20-1 and TRBJ1-1, with D unresolved. Germline CDR1 is DFQATT and CDR2 is SNEGSKA (reference sequence). The CDR3 loop spans 13 amino acids. Trimming took 6 bases from V and 3 from J, leaving 14 bases between them.

This clonotype has a handful of counts. The chain links TRBV9 to TRBJ1-2, with TRBD1 as a possible D gene (6 bases). Germline values: CDR1 SGDLS, CDR2 YYNGEE. This CDR3 contains 14 residues. The V gene lost 3 bases and the J gene lost 5 bases, with 14 bases spanning the gap. The CDR3 DNA follows: TGTGCCAGCAGCGACAGCCTCAGGGGTTATGGCTACACCTTC. This gives the protein CASSDSLRGYGYTF.